These 30 T cell receptor beta chains share one sample of origin, sequenced in a study of radiotherapy plus CTLA-4 blockade in lung cancer. The data were produced by immunoSEQ multiplex PCR, yet TCRdb's version contains in-frame clones alone and is incomplete. This sample yields more than 95,000 clones, of which 65% to 85% are seen a single time; 4% to 6% belongs to the top ten. This sample comprised peripheral blood, obtained from a patient treated with radiotherapy plus ipilimumab. These receptors originate from a human donor with non-small cell lung cancer who had a partial response to radiotherapy plus ipilimumab.

The chain is built from TRBV5-4 and TRBJ1-4; D perhaps matches TRBD1 (6 bases). V was shortened by 5 bases and J by 7 bases, with 18 bases between the two germline ends. The germline CDR1 and CDR2 sequences are SGHNT and YYREEE (reference sequence). The CDR3 is 15 residues long. The CDR3: CASSEGGGRGEKLFF. CDR3 in DNA: TGTGCCAGCAGTGAGGGCGGGGGCAGAGGTGAAAAACTGTTTTTT. Looking up the rest from reference TRBV5-4 and TRBJ1-4 gives the full variable domain: ETGVTQSPTHLIKTRGQQVTLRCSSQSGHNTVSWYQQALGQGPQFIFQYYREEENGRGNFPPRFSGLQFPNYSSELNVNALELDDSALYLCASSEGGGRGEKLFFGSGTQLSVL.

This clone has a single count. DNA of the CDR3: TGTGCCAGCTCACCAGGGGGCAGAGTCTACAATGAGCAGTTCTTC. This encodes CASSPGGRVYNEQFF. The V call is TRBV18, the J call TRBJ2-1, with D possibly TRBD1 on 6 matching bases. V was clipped by 2 bases and J by 3 bases, with 11 bases between them. Per germline, CDR1 KGHSH and CDR2 LQKENI. There are 15 residues in the CDR3.

The J gene is TRBJ2-7, the V gene TRBV2; D is perhaps TRBD2 (5 bases). The CDR3 spans 15 residues. The V end was cut by 7 bases, the J end by 1 base, with 17 bases between. Germline values: CDR1 SNHLY, CDR2 FYNNEI. The CDR3 reads CASKGSSGKSYEQYV. In nucleotides, the CDR3 is TGTGCCAGCAAGGGTTCAAGCGGCAAATCCTACGAGCAGTACGTC.

The rearrangement uses TRBV19 and TRBJ2-1, with a tentative D call TRBD2 (6 bases). The CDR3 consists of 18 residues. Germline values: CDR1 LNHDA, CDR2 SQIVND (reference sequence). The ends were cut back, 3 bases at V and 4 bases at J, with 22 bases in the middle. CDR3 DNA sequence: TGTGCCAGTAGTATGGCCCACCTTCGCGGTGGGGGGTACAATGAGCAGTTCTTC. Amino acids: CASSMAHLRGGGYNEQFF.

The chain carries TRBV19 and TRBJ2-1; the D is unclear. Germline V gives CDR1 LNHDA, CDR2 SQIVND (reference sequence). There are 12 residues in the CDR3. Trimming cost V 5 bases and J 6 bases, with 8 bases left between them. For the CDR3, the DNA is TGTGCCAGTAGTCCTCAAGCCAATGAGCAGTTCTTC. It yields the protein CASSPQANEQFF.

Regarding this clone: Other DNA sequences from this sample encode an identical CDR3 as well. As DNA, the CDR3 is TGTGCCAGCAGTTTATCAGGGAGCTCCTACAATGAGCAGTTCTTC. Its protein product is CASSLSGSSYNEQFF. J is TRBJ2-1 and V is TRBV27, with TRBD2 as a possible D gene (5 bases). V was clipped by 0 bases and J by 0 bases, with 6 bases between them. The CDR3 is made up of 15 amino acids. CDR1 and CDR2 from the germline V gene are MNHEY and SMNVEV (reference sequence).

The CDR3 DNA is TGCGCCAGCAGCCTGGGACAGGGGAAGAGCTATGGCTACACCTTC. Residues: CASSLGQGKSYGYTF. The V and J genes are TRBV4-3 and TRBJ1-2; 10 positions agree with TRBD1. CDR1 and CDR2 (germline): LGHNA, YSLEER. This CDR3 is 15 amino acids long. The V segment lost 4 bases and the J segment 4 bases; nucleotides outside the gene matches: 6.

The chain employs TRBV5-4 and TRBJ2-3, with TRBD2 as a possible D gene (5 bases). This CDR3 has 13 residues. The germline V and J ends were trimmed by 6 bases and 6 bases, with 14 bases remaining between them. Looked up from germline, CDR1 is SGHNT and CDR2 is YYREEE (reference sequence). The CDR3 region has the DNA TGTGCCAGCAACCTATGGGGAGCCGATACGCAGTATTTT. Translating gives CASNLWGADTQYF.

This clone was observed a few times. The rearrangement joins TRBV6-5 to TRBJ2-1; D is possibly TRBD2 (6 bases). This CDR3 has 13 amino acids. With 4 bases removed from V and 8 bases from J, the gap between germline ends came to 12 bases. Germline assignment: CDR1 MNHEY and CDR2 SVGAGI. CDR3 region: CASSFPGSHEQFF. The DNA of the CDR3 is TGTGCCAGCAGTTTTCCCGGGAGCCATGAGCAGTTCTTC.

The V gene is TRBV5-1, the J gene TRBJ2-5; 8 nucleotides align to TRBD2. CDR1 is SGHRS and CDR2 is YFSETQ in the germline V gene. After removal of 0 bases from V and 0 bases from J, the junction contained 4 bases not matched to a gene. This CDR3 is 16 amino acids long. CDR3 nucleotide sequence: TGCGCCAGCAGCTTGGGCGCTAGCGGGTACCAAGAGACCCAGTACTTC. It codes for CASSLGASGYQETQYF.

This CDR3 reads CASSLDRTDTQYF. CDR3 nucleotide sequence: TGTGCCAGCAGCTTAGATCGGACAGATACGCAGTATTTT. V gene TRBV11-2 combines with J gene TRBJ2-3; D is unclear. V was cut by 0 bases and J by 3 bases, with 4 bases left in between. From germline, CDR1 is SGHAT and CDR2 FQNNGV. The CDR3 length is 13 residues.

Only a few counts were recorded for this clone. J is TRBJ2-1 and V is TRBV6-6, with TRBD2 as a possible D gene (6 bases). This CDR3 spans 13 amino acids. Germline V gene data show CDR1 as MNHNY and CDR2 as SVGAGI (reference sequence). V was cut by 4 bases and J by 8 bases, with 12 bases left in between. The CDR3 DNA reads as TGTGCCAGCAGTTTTCCCGGGAGCCATGAGCAGTTCTTC. It specifies CASSFPGSHEQFF.

The J gene is TRBJ2-3, the V gene TRBV30; D is ambiguous. This CDR3 contains 15 residues. Trimming stripped 4 bases from V and 2 bases from J, with 16 bases between. CDR1 and CDR2 from the germline V gene are GTSNPN and SVGIG (reference sequence). The DNA for the CDR3 is TGTGCCTGGACCCCTGGTGGGCCTTCCACAGATACGCAGTATTTT. Protein product: CAWTPGGPSTDTQYF.

The V call is TRBV11-2, the J call TRBJ1-2; 7 bases map to TRBD1. Germline CDR1 is SGHAT and CDR2 is FQNNGV. V lost 5 bases and J lost 4; bases outside the gene matches: 10. CDR3 size: 15 residues. The CDR3 region has the DNA TGTGCCAGCAGCCTAAACAGACAGGGAACCTATGGCTACACCTTC. This sequence encodes CASSLNRQGTYGYTF.

This clone has a single count. The rearrangement links TRBV9 to TRBJ2-7, with 8 bases lining up with TRBD2. This CDR3 region has 14 residues. Germline V gene data show CDR1 as SGDLS and CDR2 as YYNGEE. Trimming cost V 4 bases and J 6 bases; bases outside gene matches: 9. Here the CDR3 reads CASSPHPGGGEQYV. The CDR3 DNA reads TGTGCCAGCAGCCCACACCCGGGAGGGGGCGAGCAGTACGTC.

The genes are TRBV7-8 and TRBJ1-5; 7 bases align to TRBD1. Per germline, CDR1 SGHVS and CDR2 FQNEAQ. The junction had 9 bases not matched to a gene; V was cut back by 5 bases and J by 5 bases. This CDR3 comprises 15 residues. CDR3 sequence reads: CASSQGGGSHQPQHF. CDR3 coding DNA: TGTGCCAGCAGCCAAGGGGGCGGCTCACATCAGCCCCAGCATTTT.

V and J are TRBV28 and TRBJ1-2, with D unresolved. Per germline, CDR1 MDHEN and CDR2 SYDVKM. The CDR3 is 15 amino acids. V was shortened by 1 base and J by 4 bases, with 13 bases between the two germline ends. This chain's CDR3 is CASSLFYRQAYGYTF. CDR3 bases: TGTGCCAGCAGTTTATTTTATAGGCAGGCCTATGGCTACACCTTC.

The table lists this clone with a few counts. The rearrangement uses TRBV7-2 and TRBJ2-5; 7 bases agree with TRBD2. Germline CDR1 and CDR2: SGHTA and FQGNSA. CDR3 length equals 15 residues. The V and J ends lost 1 base and 5 bases, in that order; junction bases with no gene match: 7. This CDR3 is CASSLGGGPLETQYF. The CDR3 nucleotides are TGTGCCAGCAGCTTAGGGGGAGGGCCGTTGGAGACCCAGTACTTC.

This chain uses TRBV7-7 with TRBJ1-3; D might be TRBD1 (6 bases). The CDR3 extends over 14 amino acids. Germline-derived CDR1 and CDR2 are SSHAT and FNYEAQ (reference sequence). The CDR3 DNA reads as TGTGCTATCAAGACAGGACGCTCTGGAAACACCATATATTTT. It translates to CAIKTGRSGNTIYF.

This rearrangement joins TRBV6-4 to TRBJ2-1; maybe TRBD2 (6 bases). Trimming left V 6 bases short and J 9 bases short, with 15 bases between. CDR1 and CDR2 (germline): MRHNA, SNTAGT. The CDR3 loop spans 13 amino acids. In DNA form, the CDR3 reads TGTGCCAGCAGCCGGGACTGGGCTGGTGAGCAGTTCTTC. It is translated as CASSRDWAGEQFF.

This clone has only a few counts. The CDR3 loop is CASSPDSPGQGIQYF. The CDR3 region has the DNA TGTGCCAGCAGCCCGGACAGTCCGGGCCAGGGCATTCAGTACTTC. The chain recombines TRBV7-9 with TRBJ2-4, with a possible D match to TRBD1 (6 bases). Germline V gives CDR1 SEHNR, CDR2 FQNEAQ (reference sequence). The V and J ends lost 5 bases and 9 bases respectively, with 20 bases between them. The CDR3 has 15 amino acids.

V usage is TRBV5-1 and J usage is TRBJ2-2; tentative D call: TRBD1 (5 bases). The V end was cut by 1 base, the J end by 4 bases, with 11 bases between. This CDR3 is built from 15 residues. The germline gives CDR1 SGHRS, CDR2 YFSETQ. The CDR3 is CASSLPQGFTGELFF. CDR3 in DNA: TGCGCCAGCAGCTTGCCCCAGGGCTTCACCGGGGAGCTGTTTTTT.

This clone was seen only a few times. This same CDR3 is encoded by further DNA sequences in the sample. The V and J genes are TRBV5-1 and TRBJ2-7; 7 bases align to TRBD1. The junction had 4 bases not matched to a gene; V was cut back by 2 bases and J by 2 bases. The length of the CDR3 is 14 residues. The germline V gene encodes CDR1 SGHRS and CDR2 YFSETQ. The CDR3 protein is CASSLQTGTYEQYF. In DNA form, the CDR3 reads TGCGCCAGCAGCTTACAGACAGGGACCTACGAGCAGTACTTC.

The V call is TRBV9, the J call TRBJ2-3; D is possibly TRBD2 (6 bases). Germline V gives CDR1 SGDLS, CDR2 YYNGEE. V was shortened by 5 bases and J by 5 bases, with 18 bases between the two germline ends. The CDR3 extends over 15 amino acids. The CDR3 region is CASRGGSDPGDTQYF. The DNA for the CDR3 is TGTGCCAGCAGGGGGGGTTCGGACCCAGGAGATACGCAGTATTTT.

The chain carries TRBV7-9 and TRBJ2-5; possible D gene TRBD1, 6 bases. Per the germline V gene, CDR1 is SEHNR and CDR2 is FQNEAQ (reference sequence). V shed 2 bases and J shed 5 bases, with 15 bases lying between them. The CDR3 runs 15 residues. The CDR3: CASSLSTGPPETQYF. CDR3 DNA sequence: TGTGCCAGCAGCTTAAGTACAGGGCCCCCGGAGACCCAGTACTTC.

V usage is TRBV15 and J usage is TRBJ1-2, with 7 positions matching TRBD1. Germline CDR1 reads LNHNV; CDR2 reads YYDKDF (reference sequence). V gave up 0 bases and J gave up 7 bases; unmatched junction bases: 11. This CDR3 contains 16 residues. CDR3 amino acids: CATSRDNLGQPFGYTF. The CDR3 bases are TGTGCCACCAGCAGAGACAACTTGGGACAGCCTTTTGGCTACACCTTC.

CDR3 DNA: TGTGCCAGCAGCTTAGGACAGGGGGCAAATGAGCAGTTCTTC. Translating it yields CASSLGQGANEQFF. This sequence joins TRBV5-4 and TRBJ2-1; 11 bases are a match to TRBD1. The CDR3 spans 14 residues. In germline, CDR1 is SGHNT, CDR2 YYREEE (reference sequence). V trimming: 2 bases; J trimming: 7 bases; junction bases outside the gene matches: 2.

This clone was observed a handful of times. This rearrangement joins TRBV4-1 to TRBJ1-4; no clear D gene. With 5 bases removed from V and 8 bases from J, the gap between germline ends came to 21 bases. This CDR3 contains 16 residues. Germline CDR1 and CDR2: MGHRA and YSYEKL. The CDR3 loop is CASSIHPGSGREKLFF. The CDR3 DNA reads TGCGCCAGCAGCATACATCCGGGTTCCGGCCGGGAAAAACTGTTTTTT.

The chain has TRBV7-8 and TRBJ2-1; tentatively, D is TRBD2 (5 bases). The V end was cut by 0 bases, the J end by 9 bases, with 15 bases between. Germline V gene data show CDR1 as SGHVS and CDR2 as FQNEAQ. This CDR3 contains 15 residues. CDR3 residues: CASSLAPTGWSEQFF. CDR3 coding DNA: TGTGCCAGCAGCTTAGCGCCGACGGGGTGGAGTGAGCAGTTCTTC.

The V and J genes are TRBV6-6 and TRBJ2-1; 8 bases fit TRBD2. Germline trimming cut 3 bases from V and 5 bases from J; bases unmatched to any gene: 6. Germline V lookup: CDR1 MNHNY, CDR2 SVGAGI (reference sequence). The CDR3 covers 15 residues. For the CDR3, the DNA is TGTGCCAGCAGTTATGTCGAGCGGGGGAACAATGAGCAGTTCTTC. It yields the protein CASSYVERGNNEQFF.